The present TCR beta chain was sequenced within a study of post-analysis software for immune sequencing data. Looking at the study overall: Clinical courses comprised relapsing-remitting, secondary progressive and progressive-relapsing multiple sclerosis. Study results and caveats: The normalized Chao1 diversity of multiple sclerosis patients was significantly lower than that of controls. Batch-mates among the samples co-clustered strongly by F measure. TRBV5-6, TRBV5-1 and TRBV20-1 belonged to a set of about five TRBV segments that were more frequent in patients than controls.

Each TCR beta cDNA library carried unique molecular identifiers. Via MiXCR, TCRdb re-called the PCR reads, giving one row per CDR3 protein. The data contain 450,000 to 700,000 distinct CDR3 sequences, roughly 46% of them singletons. CDR3 length equals 14 residues. The germline V gene encodes CDR1 SEHNR and CDR2 FQNEAQ (reference sequence). With respect to this clonotype: What it binds is not known.

Sequencing was performed on blood. The sequence was collected from a girl aged 10 to 17 with multiple sclerosis. This chain links TRBV7-9 with TRBJ2-4; D may be TRBD1 (5 bases). The J call is uncertain, as TRBJ2-7 better fits the DNA end. The CDR3 nucleotides read TGTGCCAGCAGCTTCGGCGCCTCAGGGTACGAGCAGTACTTC. Protein product: CASSFGASGYEQYF.